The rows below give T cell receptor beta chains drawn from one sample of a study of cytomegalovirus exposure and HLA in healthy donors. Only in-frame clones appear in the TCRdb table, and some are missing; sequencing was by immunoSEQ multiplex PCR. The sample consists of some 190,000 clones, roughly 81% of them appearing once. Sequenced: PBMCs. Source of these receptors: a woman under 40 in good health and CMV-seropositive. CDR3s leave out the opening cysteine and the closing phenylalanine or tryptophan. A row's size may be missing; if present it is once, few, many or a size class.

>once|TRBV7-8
ASRSLAEATDTQY
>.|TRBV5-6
ASSFRQNTEAF
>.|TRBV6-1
ASSYQAGNQPQH
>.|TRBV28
ASSLEGRLYEQY
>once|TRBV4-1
ASSPQGAGEKLF
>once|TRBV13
ASTVGVAGVNEQF
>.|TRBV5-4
ASSSGGQFYEQY
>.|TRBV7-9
ASRSWTEGEQY
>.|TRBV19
ASSSSGTSGYEQY
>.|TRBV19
ASSSGNLEAF
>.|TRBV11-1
ASSLRGGRENEQF
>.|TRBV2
ASNPGQGRNTEAF
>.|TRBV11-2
ASSSLSGSVSYEQY
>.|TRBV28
ASSVGLEGYEQY
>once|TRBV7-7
ASSLDIYEQY
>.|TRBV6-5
ASSYSSDRNYGYT
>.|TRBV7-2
ASSSRPRNTGELF
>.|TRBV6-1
ASMRLAGGGNEQF
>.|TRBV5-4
ASSSLAGGDEQY
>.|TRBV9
ASSVAAGGVIGELF
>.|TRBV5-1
ASSRDRGDTGELF
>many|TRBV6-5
ASNTRTGGHEQY
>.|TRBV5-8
ASSLGQNTGELF